The 8 T cell receptor beta chains below all came from one sample that was sequenced in a study of blood T cells in healthy people across ages. The second PCR ran roughly 6 to 11 cycles with a sample-barcoded 5' primer and J-beta primers. Via MiXCR, TCRdb re-called the 5' RACE reads, giving one row per CDR3 protein. The table has approximately 1.5 million distinct CDR3 sequences, almost 35% seen once. The sequenced sample consisted of blood. The receptors were sampled from a woman aged 25 to 39 in good health.

The chain has TRBV20-1 and TRBJ2-7; TRBD2 matches at 9 bases. The V gene's germline CDR1 is DFQATT and CDR2 SNEGSKA (reference sequence). The CDR3 runs 14 residues. Trimming at V came to 5 bases and at J to 6 bases, leaving 11 bases not matched to a gene. In nucleotides, the CDR3 is TGCAGTGCTGGCCGCCTAGCGGGATTGGGCGAGCAGTACTTC. This translates into CSAGRLAGLGEQYF.

The rearrangement uses TRBV4-1 and TRBJ1-4; D call uncertain. Per germline, CDR1 MGHRA and CDR2 YSYEKL. V lost 1 base and J 8 bases, leaving 8 bases between the germline ends. This CDR3 contains 13 residues. In nucleotides, the CDR3 is TGCGCCAGCAGCCAAGTCGTGCAGGAAAAACTGTTTTTT. This translates into CASSQVVQEKLFF.

This chain joins TRBV7-9 and TRBJ2-3; 10 bases line up with TRBD1. Trimming at V came to 8 bases and at J to 1 base, leaving 6 bases not matched to a gene. The CDR3 runs to 15 residues. CDR1 and CDR2 (germline): SEHNR, FQNEAQ (reference sequence). CDR3 region: CASGKGTGGTDTQYF. CDR3 bases: TGTGCCAGCGGAAAGGGGACAGGGGGCACAGATACGCAGTATTTT.

The chain's CDR3 is CSARDKQGSTYEQYF. DNA of the CDR3: TGCAGTGCTAGAGATAAACAGGGGTCAACCTACGAGCAGTACTTC. The chain couples TRBV20-1 to TRBJ2-5, with TRBD1 matching over 7 bases. The tail of the sequence fits TRBJ2-7 better, so the J call may be wrong. CDR1 DFQATT and CDR2 SNEGSKA come from the germline V gene (reference sequence). The CDR3 runs 15 residues.

Details on this clonotype: Germline is not matched at one junction end, which may reflect a read error. The chain carries TRBV25-1 and TRBJ2-4; either TRBD1 or TRBD2 may supply D (5 bases each). The germline CDR1 and CDR2 sequences are MGHDK and SYGVNS. This CDR3 is 14 amino acids long. CDR3 bases: TGTGCCGGCAGTGCGGGTGGTGGGGGTTGGGAGCAGTACTTC. This encodes CAGSAGGGGWEQYF.

This clonotype appeared many times. The V call is TRBV3-1, the J call TRBJ2-1; D may correspond to TRBD1 or TRBD2 (5 bases each). The CDR3 is made up of 15 amino acids. The germline CDR1 and CDR2 sequences are LGHDT and YNNKEL (reference sequence). The V end was cut by 2 bases, the J end by 3 bases, with 11 bases between. The CDR3 loop reads CASSQRGGGYNEQFF. CDR3 nucleotide sequence: TGTGCCAGCAGCCAAAGGGGTGGGGGCTACAATGAGCAGTTCTTC.

This clonotype was seen only a few times. The rearrangement joins TRBV5-1 to TRBJ2-1; 7 bases are a match to TRBD1. CDR3 length equals 13 residues. CDR1 is SGHRS and CDR2 is YFSETQ in the germline V gene. J gave up 5 bases and V 3 bases, and 2 bases lay outside the gene matches. This CDR3 is CASSSGQDNEQFF. The DNA of the CDR3 is TGCGCCAGCAGCTCTGGACAGGACAATGAGCAGTTCTTC.

The gene calls are TRBV28 and TRBJ1-1; D not resolved. This CDR3 comprises 15 residues. Trimming left V 4 bases short and J 2 bases short, with 14 bases between. Germline lookup yields CDR1 MDHEN and CDR2 SYDVKM. This CDR3 is CASSSTNHRNTEAFF. In nucleotides, the CDR3 is TGTGCCAGCAGTTCCACGAACCACAGAAACACTGAAGCTTTCTTT.